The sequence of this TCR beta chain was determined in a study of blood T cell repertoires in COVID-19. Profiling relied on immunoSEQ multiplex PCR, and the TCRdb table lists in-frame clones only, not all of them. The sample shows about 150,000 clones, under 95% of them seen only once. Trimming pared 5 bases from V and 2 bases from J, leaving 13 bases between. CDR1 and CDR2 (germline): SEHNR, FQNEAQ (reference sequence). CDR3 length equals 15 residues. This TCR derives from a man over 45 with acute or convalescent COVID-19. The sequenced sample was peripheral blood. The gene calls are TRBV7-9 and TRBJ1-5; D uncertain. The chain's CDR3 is CASSPHEGGNQPQHF. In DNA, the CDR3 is TGTGCCAGCAGCCCCCACGAGGGTGGCAATCAGCCCCAGCATTTT.